The rows below give T cell receptor beta chains drawn from one sample of a study of monozygotic twins with inflammatory bowel disease. TCRdb reworked the 5' RACE reads into one entry per CDR3 protein, no DNA. The repertoire table contains 350,000 to 500,000 distinct CDR3 sequences. Input material: blood. The receptor set was obtained from a human donor with ulcerative colitis or Crohn's disease, or a healthy co-twin of an affected twin (not recorded which). CDR3s include the opening cysteine and the closing phenylalanine or tryptophan.

>TRBV11-1|TRBJ2-1
CASNPGGRLGSYNEQFF
>TRBV3-1|TRBJ1-5
CASSQALESNQPQHF
>TRBV6-1|TRBJ2-7
CASSETIWTSPPYEQYF
>TRBV28|TRBJ2-1
CASSLAGSKNEQFF
>TRBV18|TRBJ2-1
CASSHPGLHNEQFF
>TRBV15|TRBJ2-7
CATGERGASSYEQYF
>TRBV3-1|TRBJ2-1
CASSRILDSAQFF
>TRBV7-2|TRBJ2-7
CASSPQRTSSYEQYF
>TRBV27|TRBJ2-1
CASSSFLTQYNEQFF
>TRBV7-9|TRBJ2-1
CASSLSREHYNEQFF
>TRBV21-1|TRBJ2-7
CASISTPRHRMPYEQYF
>TRBV4-1|TRBJ1-1
CASSRTGQDTEAFF
>TRBV20-1|TRBJ2-7
CSARWGTKSYEQYF
>TRBV11-3|TRBJ2-1
CASSTAGAGNEQFF
>TRBV6-2/TRBV6-3|TRBJ1-1
CASSFGERTEAFF
>TRBV7-2|TRBJ2-1
CASSIPATPPEQFF
>TRBV4-2|TRBJ2-1
CASSPGTSLNEQFF
>TRBV7-2|TRBJ2-1
CASIPGRNYNEQFF
>TRBV18|TRBJ2-7
CASSAMTSGGYEQYF
>TRBV20-1|TRBJ1-6
CSARKRGQTNSPLHF
>TRBV5-1|TRBJ2-1
CASSSRTSGSNEQFF
>TRBV5-8|TRBJ2-7
CASSYPAGEYEQYF
>TRBV5-1|TRBJ1-4
CASSAQTGNEKLFF
>TRBV10-3|TRBJ2-1
CAISEGADSYNEQFF
>TRBV2|TRBJ2-1
CASSEDGGSYNEQFF
>TRBV29-1|TRBJ2-5
CSVADRGETQYF
>TRBV5-8|TRBJ1-1
CASSGGTGWMNTEAFF
>TRBV30|TRBJ1-4
CAFERGQGNEKLFF
>TRBV19|TRBJ2-1
CASSIGSTLADEQFF
>TRBV28|TRBJ1-1
CASSRGGGPEAFF
>TRBV19|TRBJ1-3
CASTLNGGNTIYF
>TRBV30|TRBJ2-7
CAWSLDKYEQYF
>TRBV2|TRBJ2-5
CASSWGQGSQETQYF
>TRBV12-3/TRBV12-4|TRBJ2-1
CASSAAGSTSHNEQFF